The following is a T cell receptor beta chain sequence with its context. Libraries were prepared by immunoSEQ multiplex PCR; TCRdb keeps only in-frame clonotypes and omits some of them. Among approximately 86,000 clones listed, 85% to 95% were seen once. CDR3 length: 14 amino acids. Unmatched junction bases numbered 1, after V lost 6 bases and J lost 0 bases. Germline lookup yields CDR1 MNHEY and CDR2 SMNVEV (reference sequence). These data come from a study of control samples from healthy donors and cancer patients. This clonotype was sampled from a woman in her 30s in good health. The sequencing input was blood. The chain links TRBV27 to TRBJ2-3; the match to TRBD2 covers 9 bases. The CDR3 is CASRTSGSTDTQYF. CDR3 DNA: TGTGCCAGCAGGACTAGCGGAAGCACAGATACGCAGTATTTT.